This entry lists 14 T cell receptor beta chains sequenced from one sample in a study of vaccination effects on CD4 cells after COVID-19. These receptors lack a known antigen. Cultured cells yielded isolated CD4+ T cells after roughly 11 days. Generated by immunoSEQ multiplex PCR, the TCRdb table keeps only in-frame clones and is missing some. The repertoire has around 60,000 clones, 65% to 80% of them found once; the top ten carry roughly 3.2%. This material consisted of CD4+ T cells from PBMCs cultured without peptide, taken before COVID-19 vaccination. These receptors came from a human donor who received a COVID-19 vaccine.

The J gene is TRBJ2-3, the V gene TRBV5-1; D not resolved. Trimming shortened V by 0 bases and J by 5 bases, and 10 bases separated the two germline ends. Germline V lookup: CDR1 SGHRS, CDR2 YFSETQ. The CDR3 sequence is 14 residues long. CDR3 DNA: TGCGCCAGCAGCTTGGAAGGGCGCGAAGATACGCAGTATTTT. Translation: CASSLEGREDTQYF.

This clone was seen more than once but under ten times. This chain joins TRBV11-2 and TRBJ2-7; D not certain. Germline V lookup: CDR1 SGHAT, CDR2 FQNNGV. Trimming took off 2 bases at V and 7 bases at J, with 12 bases between the two ends. This CDR3 comprises 13 residues. The CDR3 DNA sequence: TGTGCCAGCAGCTTATATCCCTCCCATGAGCAGTACGTC. Protein sequence: CASSLYPSHEQYV.

The V call is TRBV6-2 or TRBV6-3, the J call TRBJ1-1, with TRBD1 matching 7 bases. Germline trimming cut 2 bases from V and 5 bases from J; bases unmatched to any gene: 5. Germline assignment: CDR1 MNHEY and CDR2 SVGEGT. The CDR3 length is 14 residues. The CDR3: CASSYTGARTEAFF. CDR3 bases: TGTGCCAGCAGTTACACAGGGGCAAGAACTGAAGCTTTCTTT.

The V gene is TRBV6-2 or TRBV6-3, the J gene TRBJ2-7; D unresolved. This CDR3 has 13 amino acids. Germline V gene lookup returns CDR1 MNHEY and CDR2 SVGEGT. Trimming cost V 5 bases and J 0 bases, with 8 bases left between them. The CDR3 sequence is CASSRGSSYEQYV. The CDR3 DNA is TGTGCCAGCAGTCGAGGAAGCTCCTACGAGCAGTACGTC.

The chain recombines TRBV10-1 with TRBJ1-5; D is undetermined. The CDR3 has 14 amino acids. With 7 bases removed from V and 3 bases from J, the gap between germline ends came to 13 bases. Germline CDR1 WNHNN, CDR2 SYGVQD (reference sequence). CDR3 in amino acids: CASTPKRDNQPQHF. CDR3 bases: TGCGCCAGCACCCCGAAAAGGGACAATCAGCCCCAGCATTTT.

The CDR3 coding sequence is TGTGCCAGCAGCTTGGGTGGGACCCAGTACTTC. Protein sequence: CASSLGGTQYF. The chain employs TRBV5-4 and TRBJ2-5; D ambiguous. The CDR3 consists of 11 residues. Germline-derived CDR1 and CDR2 are SGHNT and YYREEE (reference sequence). Between the trimmed V and J ends, which lost 0 bases and 7 bases, there was a span of 4 bases.

The chain uses TRBV21-1 and TRBJ2-3; the table's D call TRBD1 went unverified against the DNA. TRBV21-1 is a pseudogene locus. CDR3 length: 17 amino acids. CDR3 in amino acids: CASSKGEDRGFTDTQYF. The CDR3 nucleotides are TGTGCCAGCAGCAAAGGGGAGGACAGGGGTTTCACAGATACGCAGTATTTT.

The V and J genes are TRBV5-1 and TRBJ2-1, with 11 bases aligning to TRBD2. J was trimmed by 4 bases and V by 2 bases; bases with no gene match: 5. CDR1 and CDR2 from the germline V gene are SGHRS and YFSETQ. CDR3 length equals 16 residues. CDR3 DNA: TGCGCCAGCAGCTTACTAGCGGGGGCTAGTTACAATGAGCAGTTCTTC. This translates into CASSLLAGASYNEQFF.

J is TRBJ1-2 and V is TRBV29-1; D is uncertain. Between the trimmed V and J ends, which lost 2 bases and 8 bases, there was a span of 12 bases. In germline, CDR1 is SQVTM, CDR2 ANQGSEA. CDR3 size: 12 residues. The CDR3 protein is CSVENLGRGYTF. The CDR3 region has the DNA TGCAGCGTTGAAAATTTGGGGAGGGGCTACACCTTC.

The chain has TRBV10-3 and TRBJ1-2, with 8 bases matching TRBD1. Germline V CDR1 and CDR2: ENHRY, SYGVKD. V lost 9 bases and J lost 4; bases outside the gene matches: 4. The CDR3 runs to 12 residues. The CDR3 is CAIRQGSYGYTF. The CDR3 nucleotides read TGTGCCATAAGACAGGGGTCCTATGGCTACACCTTC.

The chain's CDR3 is CASSPGTGLVTGELFF. The CDR3 coding sequence is TGTGCCAGCAGCCCAGGGACAGGGTTAGTCACCGGGGAGCTGTTTTTT. The chain joins TRBV7-2 to TRBJ2-2; 9 bases map to TRBD1. Losses at the gene ends were 5 bases for V and 4 bases for J; bases not matched to a gene: 8. The germline gives CDR1 SGHTA, CDR2 FQGNSA. This CDR3 has 16 residues.

A few counts support this clone. The chain couples TRBV12-3 or TRBV12-4 to TRBJ1-2; no definite D call. The length of the CDR3 is 12 residues. Trimming removed 6 bases from V and 4 bases from J, with 9 bases in between. The CDR3 spells CASRRLTYGYTF. The CDR3, as DNA: TGTGCCAGCAGACGCCTTACCTATGGCTACACCTTC.

This clone has more than one count but fewer than ten. V is TRBV30 and J is TRBJ1-1; D is uncertain. Germline assignment: CDR1 GTSNPN and CDR2 SVGIG (reference sequence). V gave up 0 bases and J gave up 4 bases, with 9 bases separating them. The CDR3 covers 13 residues. The CDR3 protein is CAWSVFGSTEAFF. The CDR3 DNA sequence: TGTGCCTGGAGTGTATTCGGCAGCACTGAAGCTTTCTTT.

The chain employs TRBV10-2 and TRBJ1-6; the match to TRBD1 covers 10 bases. Germline assignment: CDR1 WSHSY and CDR2 SAAADI. The J segment lost 13 bases and the V segment lost 3 bases, leaving 9 bases of the junction unmatched. The CDR3 has 15 amino acids. In DNA form, the CDR3 reads TGCGCCAGCAGTGACTACGGGACAGGGGAAATGCCCCTCCACTTT. This codes for CASSDYGTGEMPLHF.